The clone carrying this T cell receptor beta chain was seen repeatedly, ten times or more. Its cognate antigen is unknown. The data were taken from a study of regulatory T cells in long-lasting Graves disease. iRepertoire HTBI primers and Arm-PCR of CDR3 regions built TCR beta libraries. TCRdb analysed the multiplex PCR reads with MiXCR anew, one entry per CDR3 protein. In the table there are 450,000 to 700,000 distinct CDR3 sequences, about 13% of which are singletons. Time point given: newly diagnosed GD, antithyroid drugs for less than 3 months. Extracted RNA from PBMCs served as the source of the TCR library. Study conclusions and caveats: Study of thyroid tissue was not done, with only peripheral blood studied.

This sample was also put to use in a study of T cells in Graves' hyperthyroidism and ophthalmopathy. From that paper: Blood also carried most thyroid clonotypes expanded above 0.001.

Source: peripheral blood mononuclear cells (PBMCs), taken at new diagnosis, from a patient treated with antithyroid drugs. The TCR was taken from a man aged 25 to 40 with Graves disease.

The CDR3 DNA reads TGCGCCAGCAGCTTGGCCGCCGGGCGGTCGAACACTGAAGCTTTCTTT. Protein sequence: CASSLAAGRSNTEAFF. The rearrangement joins TRBV5-1 to TRBJ1-1; D unresolved. The V gene lost 0 bases and the J gene lost 1 base, with 13 bases spanning the gap. Germline V gene lookup returns CDR1 SGHRS and CDR2 YFSETQ. The CDR3 contains 16 residues.